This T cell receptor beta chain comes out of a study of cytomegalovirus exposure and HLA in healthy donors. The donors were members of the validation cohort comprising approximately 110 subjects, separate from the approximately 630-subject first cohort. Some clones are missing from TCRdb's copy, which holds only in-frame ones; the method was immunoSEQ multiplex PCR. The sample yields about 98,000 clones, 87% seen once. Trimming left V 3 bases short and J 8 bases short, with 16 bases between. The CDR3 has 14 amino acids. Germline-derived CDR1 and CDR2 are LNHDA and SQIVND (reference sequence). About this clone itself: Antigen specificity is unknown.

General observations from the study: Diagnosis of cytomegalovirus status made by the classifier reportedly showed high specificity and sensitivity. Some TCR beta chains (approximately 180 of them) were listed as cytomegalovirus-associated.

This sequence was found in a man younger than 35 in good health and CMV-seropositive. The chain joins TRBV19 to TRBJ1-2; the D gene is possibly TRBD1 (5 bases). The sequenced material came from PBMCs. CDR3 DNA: TGTGCCAGTAGTATCCCCCGGGACTCGGGGGGCTACACCTTC. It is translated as CASSIPRDSGGYTF.